This is a list of T cell receptor beta chains from one sample in a study of T cell responses to AZD1222 COVID-19 vaccine. Assay: immunoSEQ multiplex PCR; the TCRdb copy retains only in-frame clones and omits some. The sample contains approximately 90,000 clones, about nine tenths of which appear only once. This specimen was peripheral blood, taken 28 days after the second AZD1222 dose. These receptors all come from an adult who received the AZD1222 COVID-19 vaccine. Both conserved end residues are part of each CDR3. Each record gives: clone size, D gene, V gene, J gene, CDR3 DNA, CDR3 protein. D genes are given only for firm matches. The listing skips clone size in some rows; elsewhere it reads once, few, many or a size class.

abundance: NA
d_gene: TRBD1
v_gene: TRBV29-1
j_gene: TRBJ1-2
CDR3nt: TGCAGCACCGGGACAGGGGCCTATGGCTACACCTTC
CDR3aa: CSTGTGAYGYTF

abundance: NA
d_gene: NA
v_gene: TRBV7-7
j_gene: TRBJ2-2
CDR3nt: TGTGCCAGCAGCGGAGGGGGCAGGAACACCGGGGAGCTGTTTTTT
CDR3aa: CASSGGGRNTGELFF

abundance: NA
d_gene: NA
v_gene: TRBV10-1
j_gene: TRBJ1-1
CDR3nt: TGCGCCAGCAGTGAGGGTTGGGGAAACACTGAAGCTTTCTTT
CDR3aa: CASSEGWGNTEAFF

abundance: NA
d_gene: NA
v_gene: TRBV19
j_gene: TRBJ1-5
CDR3nt: TGTGCCAGTAGTCCCCAGCGGCCCCAGCCCCAGCATTTT
CDR3aa: CASSPQRPQPQHF

abundance: NA
d_gene: NA
v_gene: TRBV5-1
j_gene: TRBJ1-1
CDR3nt: TGCGCCAGCAGCTTGGTTCCGGGGGTAGGGACTGAAGCTTTCTTT
CDR3aa: CASSLVPGVGTEAFF

abundance: NA
d_gene: NA
v_gene: TRBV30
j_gene: TRBJ2-7
CDR3nt: TGTGCCTGGAGTGTACAAGGTTCCTCCTACGAGCAGTACTTC
CDR3aa: CAWSVQGSSYEQYF

abundance: NA
d_gene: NA
v_gene: TRBV5-1
j_gene: TRBJ2-1
CDR3nt: TGCGCCAGCAGCTTGGGGGGAAATGAGCAGTTCTTC
CDR3aa: CASSLGGNEQFF

abundance: NA
d_gene: NA
v_gene: TRBV5-4
j_gene: TRBJ2-5
CDR3nt: TGTGCCAGCAGCCCCCCGGGCTCAAAGACCCAGTACTTC
CDR3aa: CASSPPGSKTQYF

abundance: NA
d_gene: NA
v_gene: TRBV7-2
j_gene: TRBJ1-1
CDR3nt: TGTGCCAGCAGGATACTGGACAGTTTGAACACTGAAGCTTTCTTT
CDR3aa: CASRILDSLNTEAFF

abundance: few
d_gene: NA
v_gene: TRBV9
j_gene: TRBJ1-6
CDR3nt: TGTGCCAGCAGCGTAGGGGCGGGCCCACCCCTCCACTTT
CDR3aa: CASSVGAGPPLHF

abundance: few
d_gene: TRBD1
v_gene: TRBV11-2
j_gene: TRBJ1-1
CDR3nt: TGTGCCAGCAGCTCGGGCTCAGGGGGCATGAACACTGAAGCTTTCTTT
CDR3aa: CASSSGSGGMNTEAFF

abundance: NA
d_gene: NA
v_gene: TRBV27
j_gene: TRBJ2-7
CDR3nt: TGTGCCAGCAGTCTATCGGGACTCAGCTACGAGCAGTACTTC
CDR3aa: CASSLSGLSYEQYF

abundance: NA
d_gene: TRBD1
v_gene: TRBV7-2
j_gene: TRBJ1-1
CDR3nt: TGTGCCAGTCGACAGGGGACTGTGAACACTGAAGCTTTCTTT
CDR3aa: CASRQGTVNTEAFF

abundance: NA
d_gene: NA
v_gene: TRBV12-5
j_gene: TRBJ1-1
CDR3nt: TGTGCTAGTGGCCCTTGGGTTCTGAACACTGAAGCTTTCTTT
CDR3aa: CASGPWVLNTEAFF

abundance: NA
d_gene: TRBD1
v_gene: TRBV30
j_gene: TRBJ1-2
CDR3nt: TGTGCCTGGTCCGGGACAGGGAGCTACACCTTC
CDR3aa: CAWSGTGSYTF

abundance: NA
d_gene: NA
v_gene: TRBV11-2
j_gene: TRBJ2-7
CDR3nt: TGTGCCAGCAGCCCAGCAAGGGGGATTGGAAACGAGCAGTACTTC
CDR3aa: CASSPARGIGNEQYF

abundance: once
d_gene: NA
v_gene: TRBV18
j_gene: TRBJ1-1
CDR3nt: TGTGCCAGCTCACCCATTATTGACACTGAAGCTTTCTTT
CDR3aa: CASSPIIDTEAFF

abundance: NA
d_gene: NA
v_gene: TRBV6-2/TRBV6-3
j_gene: TRBJ1-2
CDR3nt: TGTGCCAGCAACCCGCCCCGACAGTTCTATGGCTACACCTTC
CDR3aa: CASNPPRQFYGYTF

abundance: NA
d_gene: NA
v_gene: TRBV6-5
j_gene: TRBJ1-3
CDR3nt: TGTGCCAGCAGAAAACAAGCATACTCTGGAAACACCATATATTTT
CDR3aa: CASRKQAYSGNTIYF

abundance: few
d_gene: NA
v_gene: TRBV6-5
j_gene: TRBJ2-3
CDR3nt: TGTGCCAGCAGTTACTCGAGCGTTCTACGCACAGATACGCAGTATTTT
CDR3aa: CASSYSSVLRTDTQYF

abundance: NA
d_gene: NA
v_gene: TRBV19
j_gene: TRBJ2-2
CDR3nt: TGTGCCAGTAGGAGGACTGAAAAGAACACCGGGGAGCTGTTTTTT
CDR3aa: CASRRTEKNTGELFF

abundance: NA
d_gene: TRBD2
v_gene: TRBV10-3
j_gene: TRBJ2-3
CDR3nt: TGTGCCATCTGGGAGGGTAGCACAGATACGCAGTATTTT
CDR3aa: CAIWEGSTDTQYF

abundance: NA
d_gene: NA
v_gene: TRBV29-1
j_gene: TRBJ2-1
CDR3nt: TGCAGCTCTTACGCCCACGGGGGCGTAAGTAATGAGCAGTTCTTC
CDR3aa: CSSYAHGGVSNEQFF

abundance: NA
d_gene: TRBD1
v_gene: TRBV4-3
j_gene: TRBJ1-1
CDR3nt: TGCGCCAGCAGCCAAGATTTGGGGACAGCAAAGAACACTGAAGCTTTCTTT
CDR3aa: CASSQDLGTAKNTEAFF

abundance: NA
d_gene: TRBD2
v_gene: TRBV23-1
j_gene: TRBJ2-5
CDR3nt: TGCGCCAGCAGTCAATCTCTAGCGGGGGGTATAGAGACCCAGTACTTC
CDR3aa: CASSQSLAGGIETQYF

abundance: NA
d_gene: NA
v_gene: TRBV6-1
j_gene: TRBJ1-5
CDR3nt: TGTGCCAGCAGTGATGTCGCGGGTTTCAATCAGCCCCAGCATTTT
CDR3aa: CASSDVAGFNQPQHF

abundance: NA
d_gene: NA
v_gene: TRBV27
j_gene: TRBJ1-1
CDR3nt: TGTGCCAGCAGTAAAGCCCGGAGTTTGGGGGCGGCTTTCTTT
CDR3aa: CASSKARSLGAAFF

abundance: NA
d_gene: NA
v_gene: TRBV28
j_gene: TRBJ2-7
CDR3nt: TGTGCCATCGTTTCGAGACGGGAGCAGTACTTC
CDR3aa: CAIVSRREQYF